This T cell receptor (beta chain) was found in a study of blood T cell repertoires in COVID-19. Sequencing used immunoSEQ multiplex PCR; TCRdb keeps in-frame clones, though not all of them. Of about 380,000 clones in the sample, roughly 87% were seen once. Sequencing was done on a sample of PBMCs or T cells enriched from blood (not recorded which). The TCR comes from a woman in her twenties or thirties who had recovered from COVID-19.

The CDR3 region has the DNA TGTGCCAGCAGTTTATCCCCTAGCGGGAGGTCCTACGAGCAGTACTTC. It translates to CASSLSPSGRSYEQYF. V gene TRBV28 combines with J gene TRBJ2-7; 11 bases match TRBD2. Losses at the gene ends were 1 base for V and 1 base for J; bases not matched to a gene: 3. CDR3 length equals 16 residues. CDR1 is MDHEN and CDR2 is SYDVKM in the germline V gene.